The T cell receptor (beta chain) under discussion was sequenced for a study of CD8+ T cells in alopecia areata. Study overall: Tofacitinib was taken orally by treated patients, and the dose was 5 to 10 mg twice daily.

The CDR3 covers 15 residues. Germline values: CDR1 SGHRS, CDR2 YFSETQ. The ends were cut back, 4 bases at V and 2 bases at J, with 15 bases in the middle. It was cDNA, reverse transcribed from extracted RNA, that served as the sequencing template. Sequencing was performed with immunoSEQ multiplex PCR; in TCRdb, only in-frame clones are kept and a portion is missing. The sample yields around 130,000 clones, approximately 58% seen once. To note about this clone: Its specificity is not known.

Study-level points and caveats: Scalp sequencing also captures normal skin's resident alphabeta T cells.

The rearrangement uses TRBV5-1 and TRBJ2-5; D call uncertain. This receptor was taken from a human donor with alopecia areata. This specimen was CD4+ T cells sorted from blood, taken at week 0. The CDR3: CASSPRLTSQETQYF. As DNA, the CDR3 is TGCGCCAGCAGCCCGCGACTTACATCTCAAGAGACCCAGTACTTC.